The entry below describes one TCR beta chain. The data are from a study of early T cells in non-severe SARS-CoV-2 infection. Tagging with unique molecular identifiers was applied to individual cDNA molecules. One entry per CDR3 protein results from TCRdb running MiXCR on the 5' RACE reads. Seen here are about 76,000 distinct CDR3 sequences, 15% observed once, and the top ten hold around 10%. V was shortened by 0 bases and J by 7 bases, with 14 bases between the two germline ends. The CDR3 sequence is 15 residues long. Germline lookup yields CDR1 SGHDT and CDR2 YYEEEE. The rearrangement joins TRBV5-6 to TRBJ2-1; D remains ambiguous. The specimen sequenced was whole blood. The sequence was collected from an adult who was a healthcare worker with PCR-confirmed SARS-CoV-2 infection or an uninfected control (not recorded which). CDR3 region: CASSLGQLGWNEQFF. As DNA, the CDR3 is TGTGCCAGCAGCTTGGGGCAGCTGGGGTGGAATGAGCAGTTCTTC.